This T cell receptor beta chain was found in a study of shared clonotypes between healthy human individuals. This clone was detected only a few times. Clones were sequenced by immunoSEQ multiplex PCR, and TCRdb holds only the in-frame ones, with some missing. This table holds 2 million to 2.5 million clones, around 93% found once. Sample: naive CD4+ T cells from PBMCs. Subset reported: CD45RA+ positively selected. The sequence was collected from a man aged 18-30 years in good health. Some clones in this sample may be carry-over from other donors' samples.

CDR3 sequence: CASSATGGKQPQHF. The CDR3, as DNA: TGTGCCAGCAGTGCTACAGGGGGTAAACAGCCCCAGCATTTT. The rearrangement links TRBV2 to TRBJ1-5, with 8 bases aligning to TRBD1. The V gene's germline CDR1 is SNHLY and CDR2 FYNNEI. The CDR3 consists of 14 residues. V was clipped by 4 bases and J by 7 bases; unmatched bases: 6.